This TCR beta chain is from a study of blood T cell repertoires in COVID-19. Study background: Collection of acute and convalescent COVID-19 samples took place in the United States, Italy and Spain. In each case, the material was cDNA or gDNA derived from T cells, B-cell-depleted T cells, or PBMCs.

Original processing notes: Amplification with reference gene primers provided the estimates of nucleated cell counts. The repertoire was sequenced with immunoSEQ multiplex PCR; TCRdb's copy has only in-frame clones and lacks some. That table supplies the V and J calls and clone size; D and trimming were determined from the DNA. This table has some 190,000 clones, 76% appearing once. This clone showed up just a few times. Looked up from germline, CDR1 is KGHSH and CDR2 is LQKENI. The CDR3 contains 16 residues. V lost 2 bases to trimming and J lost 2 bases; unmatched junction nucleotides: 4. The clonotype was recovered from a woman aged 45 to 65 with acute COVID-19. Material: PBMCs or T cells enriched from blood (not recorded which). The chain uses TRBV18 and TRBJ1-4; 8 bases are a match to TRBD1. The CDR3 protein is CASSPLQGATNEKLFF. The CDR3, as DNA: TGTGCCAGCTCACCATTGCAGGGGGCGACTAATGAAAAACTGTTTTTT.